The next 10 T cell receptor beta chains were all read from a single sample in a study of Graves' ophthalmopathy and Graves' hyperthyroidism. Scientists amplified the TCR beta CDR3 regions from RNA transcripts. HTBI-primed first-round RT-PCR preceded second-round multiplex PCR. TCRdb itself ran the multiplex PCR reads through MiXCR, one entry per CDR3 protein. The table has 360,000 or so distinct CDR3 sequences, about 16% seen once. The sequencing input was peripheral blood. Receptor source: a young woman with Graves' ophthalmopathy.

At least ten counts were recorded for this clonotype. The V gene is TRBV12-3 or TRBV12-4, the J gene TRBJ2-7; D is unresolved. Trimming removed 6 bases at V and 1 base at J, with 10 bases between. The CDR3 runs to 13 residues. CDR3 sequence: CASSRAGSYEQYF. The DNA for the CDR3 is TGTGCCAGCAGCCGAGCAGGATCCTACGAGCAGTACTTC.

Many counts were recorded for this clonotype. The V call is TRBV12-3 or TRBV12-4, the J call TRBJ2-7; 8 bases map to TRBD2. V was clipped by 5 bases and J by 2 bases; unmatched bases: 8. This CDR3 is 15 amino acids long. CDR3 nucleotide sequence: TGTGCCAGCAGTATAGTTGGACTAGCAACCTACGAGCAGTACTTC. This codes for CASSIVGLATYEQYF.

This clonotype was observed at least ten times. CDR3 DNA: TGTGCCAGCAGCCCGCACGAGGAGCTGTTTTTT. It is translated as CASSPHEELFF. The rearrangement uses TRBV9 and TRBJ2-2; D is uncertain. Trimming took 4 bases from V and 10 from J, leaving 8 bases between them. The CDR3 is 11 amino acids. The V gene's germline CDR1 is SGDLS and CDR2 YYNGEE.

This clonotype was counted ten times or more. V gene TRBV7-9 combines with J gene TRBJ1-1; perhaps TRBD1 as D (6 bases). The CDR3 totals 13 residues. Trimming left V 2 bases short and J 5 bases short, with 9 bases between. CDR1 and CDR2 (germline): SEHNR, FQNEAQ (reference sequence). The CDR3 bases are TGTGCCAGCAGCTTATGGCAGGGGACTGAAGCTTTCTTT. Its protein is CASSLWQGTEAFF.

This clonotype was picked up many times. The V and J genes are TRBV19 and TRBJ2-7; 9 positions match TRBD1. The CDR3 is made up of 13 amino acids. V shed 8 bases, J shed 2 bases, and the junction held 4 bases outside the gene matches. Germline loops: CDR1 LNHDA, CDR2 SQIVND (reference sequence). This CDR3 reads CASADRGTYEQYF. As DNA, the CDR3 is TGTGCCAGTGCGGACAGGGGAACCTACGAGCAGTACTTC.

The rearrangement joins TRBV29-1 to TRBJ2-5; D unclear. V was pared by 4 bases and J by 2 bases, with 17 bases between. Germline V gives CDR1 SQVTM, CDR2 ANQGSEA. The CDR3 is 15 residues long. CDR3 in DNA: TGCAGCGTTGCGACCCATTTGAGAAGACAAGAGACCCAGTACTTC. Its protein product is CSVATHLRRQETQYF.

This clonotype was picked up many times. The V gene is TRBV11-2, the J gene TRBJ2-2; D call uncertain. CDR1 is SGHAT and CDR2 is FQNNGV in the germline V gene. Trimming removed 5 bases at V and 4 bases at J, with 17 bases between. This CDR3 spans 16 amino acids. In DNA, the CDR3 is TGTGCCAGCAGCCCAAGTGATGTAACTCTCACCGGGGAGCTGTTTTTT. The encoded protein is CASSPSDVTLTGELFF.

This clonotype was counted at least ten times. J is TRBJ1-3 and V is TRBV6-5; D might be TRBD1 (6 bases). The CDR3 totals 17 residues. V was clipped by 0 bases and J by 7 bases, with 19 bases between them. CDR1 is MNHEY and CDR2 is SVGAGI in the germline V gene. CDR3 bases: TGTGCCAGCAGTTACTCGACTGGGACACGCTCCCCGAACACCATATATTTT. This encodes CASSYSTGTRSPNTIYF.

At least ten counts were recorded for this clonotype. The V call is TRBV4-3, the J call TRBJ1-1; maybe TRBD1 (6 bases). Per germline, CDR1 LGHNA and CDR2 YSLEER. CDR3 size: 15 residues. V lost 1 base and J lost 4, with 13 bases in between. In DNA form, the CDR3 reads TGCGCCAGCAGCCAAGTCCTAAGGGGGAGCACTGAAGCTTTCTTT. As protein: CASSQVLRGSTEAFF.

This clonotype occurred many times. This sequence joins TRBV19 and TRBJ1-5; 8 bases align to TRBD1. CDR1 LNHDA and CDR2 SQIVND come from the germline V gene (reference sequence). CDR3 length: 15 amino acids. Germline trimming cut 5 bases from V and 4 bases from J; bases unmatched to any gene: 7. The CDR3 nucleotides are TGTGCCAGTAGTGCGTGGGACAGGAGGAATCAGCCCCAGCATTTT. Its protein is CASSAWDRRNQPQHF.